This is a list of T cell receptor beta chains from one sample in a study of CD8 T cells in Susac syndrome. TCRdb passed the immunoSEQ multiplex PCR reads through MiXCR, listing each CDR3 protein once. Of 150,000 or so distinct CDR3 sequences in the sample, over 85% were seen once. Sequencing was performed on CD8+ T cells from PBMCs. The source is a human donor with multiple sclerosis. CDR3s include the opening cysteine and the closing phenylalanine or tryptophan. D genes are given only for firm matches. Where a row states a size, it is once, few, many or the class of an expanded clone; other rows omit it.

d_call clone_size j_call v_call cdr3_aa cdr3_nt
. . TRBJ2-7 TRBV27 CASGPGPNYEQYF TGTGCCAGCGGCCCCGGACCGAACTACGAGCAGTACTTC
TRBD1 . TRBJ1-3 TRBV13 CASSFTGAGNTIYF TGTGCCAGCAGCTTCACAGGGGCTGGAAACACCATATATTTT
. . TRBJ2-3 TRBV4-2 CASSPRQGSRDTQYF TGTGCCAGCAGCCCTCGCCAGGGTTCGCGAGATACGCAGTATTTT
TRBD1 . TRBJ2-3 TRBV5-4 CASSLPGQGGTDTQYF TGTGCCAGCAGCCTTCCGGGACAGGGGGGAACAGATACGCAGTATTTT
TRBD1 . TRBJ1-2 TRBV12-3/TRBV12-4 CASSFGTGDPYGYTF TGTGCCAGCAGTTTCGGGACAGGGGATCCTTATGGCTACACCTTC
. once TRBJ1-5 TRBV19 CASSIPRQGANQPQHF TGTGCCAGTAGTATTCCCCGACAAGGGGCCAATCAGCCCCAGCATTTT
TRBD2 . TRBJ2-7 TRBV29-1 CSVGEGRSYEQYF TGCAGCGTTGGGGAGGGCCGGTCCTACGAGCAGTACTTC
. . TRBJ2-1 TRBV29-1 CSVELHEQFF TGCAGCGTTGAGTTGCATGAGCAGTTCTTC
. . TRBJ1-5 TRBV6-5 CASSYRQDSNQPQHF TGTGCCAGCAGTTACCGCCAGGATAGCAATCAGCCCCAGCATTTT
. once TRBJ2-7 TRBV10-3 CAISATAKGDSYEQYF TGTGCCATCAGTGCTACAGCTAAAGGTGACTCCTACGAGCAGTACTTC
. . TRBJ2-1 TRBV2 CASSGRVGEQFF TGTGCCAGCAGTGGACGGGTGGGTGAGCAGTTCTTC
. . TRBJ2-3 TRBV7-9 CASIHTDTQYF TGTGCCAGCATCCATACAGATACGCAGTATTTT
. . TRBJ1-1 TRBV2 CASSDRGALDGNTEAFF TGTGCCAGCAGTGACCGGGGGGCACTCGATGGGAACACTGAAGCTTTCTTT
. . TRBJ2-7 TRBV24-1 CATSDLTHEQYF TGTGCCACCAGTGATTTAACCCACGAGCAGTACTTC
. once TRBJ1-6 TRBV4-2 CASSQDTASNSPLHF TGTGCCAGCAGCCAAGATACAGCGAGTAATTCACCCCTCCACTTT
. . TRBJ1-6 TRBV6-1 CASGAGPSPSSYNSPLHF TGTGCCAGCGGGGCCGGGCCTTCCCCGAGCTCCTATAATTCACCCCTCCACTTT
. . TRBJ2-1 TRBV12-3/TRBV12-4 CASSPSRLNEQFF TGTGCCAGCAGCCCTAGCCGGCTGAATGAGCAGTTCTTC
. . TRBJ1-2 TRBV27 CASSTDRFNYGYTF TGTGCCAGCAGCACTGACAGGTTTAACTATGGCTACACCTTC
. . TRBJ2-5 TRBV5-1 CASTVGGETQYF TGCGCCAGCACGGTAGGAGGAGAGACCCAGTACTTC
. . TRBJ1-2 TRBV29-1 CSVYQGRARGYTF TGCAGCGTTTATCAGGGGCGGGCGCGTGGCTACACCTTC
TRBD1 once TRBJ1-5 TRBV7-9 CASSTQGGNQPQHF TGTGCCAGCAGCACTCAGGGGGGCAATCAGCCCCAGCATTTT
TRBD2 . TRBJ2-1 TRBV27 CASSRGGLQDEQFF TGTGCCAGCAGTCGGGGGGGCCTTCAGGATGAGCAGTTCTTC
TRBD2 . TRBJ2-7 TRBV7-9 CASTGTSVVEQYF TGTGCCAGCACCGGGACTAGCGTGGTCGAGCAGTACTTC
TRBD1 once TRBJ1-2 TRBV9 CASSEADRGSYGYTF TGTGCCAGCAGCGAGGCGGACAGGGGCAGCTATGGCTACACCTTC
. . TRBJ2-5 TRBV2 CASSPASGGRETQYF TGTGCCAGCAGCCCAGCCTCGGGGGGCCGAGAGACCCAGTACTTC
. . TRBJ2-7 TRBV13 CASSSRGGEQYF TGTGCCAGCAGCTCCCGGGGCGGCGAGCAGTACTTC
TRBD1 . TRBJ2-2 TRBV5-6 CASSQFHRGSTGELFF TGTGCCAGCAGCCAATTTCACAGGGGAAGCACCGGGGAGCTGTTTTTT
. . TRBJ2-7 TRBV6-2/TRBV6-3 CASSYVWSYEQYF TGTGCCAGCAGTTACGTGTGGAGCTACGAGCAGTACTTC
. . TRBJ2-2 TRBV5-4 CASSLVGGDPNTGELFF TGTGCCAGCAGCTTGGTTGGCGGGGATCCGAACACCGGGGAGCTGTTTTTT
. . TRBJ1-1 TRBV9 CASSVDPGWNTEAFF TGTGCCAGCAGCGTAGATCCAGGGTGGAACACTGAAGCTTTCTTT
. . TRBJ2-6 TRBV30 CAWMGTEGSGANVLTF TGTGCCTGGATGGGAACCGAGGGGTCTGGGGCCAACGTCCTGACTTTC
. . TRBJ2-1 TRBV30 CAWSSKGREQFF TGTGCCTGGAGTTCGAAGGGACGTGAGCAGTTCTTC
. once TRBJ2-7 TRBV13 CASSSRVGGGEQYF TGTGCCAGCAGCTCCCGGGTAGGGGGTGGCGAGCAGTACTTC
TRBD1 . TRBJ1-2 TRBV9 CASRGQASNYGYTF TGTGCCAGCAGGGGACAGGCGTCTAACTATGGCTACACCTTC
. . TRBJ2-7 TRBV20-1 CSAHGEYEQYF TGCAGTGCTCACGGGGAATACGAGCAGTACTTC
TRBD1 . TRBJ1-2 TRBV6-5 CASSLSTGSGYGYTF TGTGCCAGCAGTCTTTCGACAGGGTCGGGCTATGGCTACACCTTC
. . TRBJ1-4 TRBV27 CASSLYRAEKLFF TGTGCCAGCAGTTTATACAGGGCTGAAAAACTGTTTTTT
. . TRBJ1-6 TRBV27 CASSFWAGEGNSPLHF TGTGCCAGCAGTTTTTGGGCAGGGGAGGGGAATTCACCCCTCCACTTT